These 23 T cell receptor beta chains were sequenced from one sample in a study of cytomegalovirus exposure and HLA in healthy donors. The protocol was immunoSEQ multiplex PCR, while the TCRdb copy is restricted to in-frame clones and leaves out a portion. The repertoire has approximately 210,000 clones, approximately 86% of them found once; the top ten carry around 3%. Sample: PBMCs. These TCRs come from a young woman in good health and CMV-seronegative.

The chain joins TRBV6-5 to TRBJ2-7; a possible D gene is TRBD1 (6 bases). The germline CDR1 and CDR2 sequences are MNHEY and SVGAGI. CDR3 length equals 14 residues. The germline V and J ends were trimmed by 7 bases and 3 bases, with 16 bases remaining between them. The CDR3 reads CASKAGDTNYEQYF. The CDR3, as DNA: TGTGCCAGCAAGGCCGGGGACACCAACTACGAGCAGTACTTC.

The J gene is TRBJ1-5, the V gene TRBV19; tentatively, D is TRBD1 (5 bases). Germline lookup yields CDR1 LNHDA and CDR2 SQIVND (reference sequence). The CDR3 runs 16 residues. The ends were cut back, 6 bases at V and 7 bases at J, with 22 bases in the middle. CDR3 protein: CASSKWVGQGWQPQHF. In DNA form, the CDR3 reads TGTGCCAGTAGCAAATGGGTGGGGCAGGGTTGGCAGCCCCAGCATTTT.

This chain uses TRBV27 with TRBJ1-2; 11 nucleotides agree with TRBD1. The germline V gene encodes CDR1 MNHEY and CDR2 SMNVEV (reference sequence). J was trimmed by 1 base and V by 8 bases; bases with no gene match: 12. CDR3 size: 17 residues. CDR3 DNA: TGTGCCAGCGCCCCTTTTGGGACAGGGGGTCATAACTATGGCTACACCTTC. The encoded protein is CASAPFGTGGHNYGYTF.

The chain uses TRBV29-1 and TRBJ2-3; TRBD2 matches 12 bases. In germline, CDR1 is SQVTM, CDR2 ANQGSEA. V was clipped by 1 base and J by 5 bases; unmatched bases: 10. This CDR3 spans 17 amino acids. CDR3 sequence reads: CSVEGLAGEGLGDTQYF. For the CDR3, the DNA is TGCAGCGTTGAAGGACTAGCGGGAGAAGGGTTGGGAGATACGCAGTATTTT.

This chain uses TRBV7-3 with TRBJ2-6; the D gene is possibly TRBD2 (6 bases). The V and J ends lost 4 bases and 0 bases respectively, with 13 bases between them. From germline, CDR1 is SGHTA and CDR2 FQGTGA. This CDR3 has 17 amino acids. The CDR3 region has the DNA TGTGCCAGCAGCTCCGGGACTTCTCTCTCTGGGGCCAACGTCCTGACTTTC. Translation: CASSSGTSLSGANVLTF.

As to this clone: Within the sample, other DNA sequences also encode this same CDR3. The rearrangement uses TRBV7-9 and TRBJ1-4; no clear D. The CDR3 has 13 amino acids. V was clipped by 2 bases and J by 6 bases, with 7 bases between them. Germline-derived CDR1 and CDR2 are SEHNR and FQNEAQ (reference sequence). This CDR3 reads CASSLRGDEKLFF. The CDR3 DNA follows: TGTGCCAGCAGCTTACGGGGAGATGAAAAACTGTTTTTT.

J is TRBJ2-3 and V is TRBV27; D is uncertain. Trimming took 2 bases from V and 4 from J, leaving 13 bases between them. The CDR3 loop spans 15 amino acids. CDR1 is MNHEY, CDR2 SMNVEV, per germline (reference sequence). Here the CDR3 DNA reads TGTGCCAGCAGTTTAAAGGCGGTCCTAGCAGATACGCAGTATTTT. It encodes CASSLKAVLADTQYF.

The rearrangement uses TRBV27 and TRBJ2-5; tentatively, D is TRBD1 (5 bases). V was pared by 5 bases and J by 1 base, with 14 bases between. CDR1 MNHEY and CDR2 SMNVEV come from the germline V gene (reference sequence). The CDR3 spans 15 residues. Here the CDR3 reads CASSQGLGPQETQYF. DNA of the CDR3: TGTGCCAGCAGTCAGGGCCTAGGACCCCAAGAGACCCAGTACTTC.

The chain employs TRBV15 and TRBJ2-7; 8 bases fit TRBD2. The CDR3 length is 14 residues. The germline V gene encodes CDR1 LNHNV and CDR2 YYDKDF (reference sequence). Losses at the gene ends were 2 bases for V and 6 bases for J; bases not matched to a gene: 6. CDR3: CATSRLAGISEQYF. The DNA for the CDR3 is TGTGCCACCAGCAGATTAGCGGGAATCAGCGAGCAGTACTTC.

The chain is built from TRBV4-1 and TRBJ2-7, with a tentative D call TRBD1 (6 bases). The CDR3 runs 16 residues. Looked up from germline, CDR1 is MGHRA and CDR2 is YSYEKL. The germline V and J ends were trimmed by 1 base and 0 bases, with 13 bases remaining between them. The CDR3 nucleotides read TGCGCCAGCAGCCAAGGTTTTCAGGGGCACTCCTACGAGCAGTACTTC. This codes for CASSQGFQGHSYEQYF.

The chain joins TRBV7-8 to TRBJ1-4; no clear D. The CDR3 is 13 residues long. The ends were cut back, 5 bases at V and 8 bases at J, with 12 bases in the middle. Looked up from germline, CDR1 is SGHVS and CDR2 is FQNEAQ. The chain's CDR3 is CASSPGTTEKLFF. The CDR3 DNA is TGTGCCAGCAGCCCAGGCACGACGGAAAAACTGTTTTTT. The whole variable domain, filled in from reference TRBV7-8 and TRBJ1-4, reads GAGVSQSPRYKVAKRGQDVALRCDPISGHVSLFWYQQALGQGPEFLTYFQNEAQLDKSGLPSDRFFAERPEGSVSTLKIQRTQQEDSAVYLCASSPGTTEKLFFGSGTQLSVL.

This rearrangement joins TRBV6-1 to TRBJ2-7, with 9 nucleotides matching TRBD2. Germline trimming cut 1 base from V and 0 bases from J; bases unmatched to any gene: 4. Germline V gene sequence: CDR1 MNHNS, CDR2 SASEGT. CDR3 length: 16 residues. CDR3 sequence: CASSEGLADPSYEQYF. In DNA form, the CDR3 reads TGTGCCAGCAGTGAAGGACTAGCGGACCCCTCCTACGAGCAGTACTTC.

V and J are TRBV5-1 and TRBJ1-4, with 9 bases lining up with TRBD1. Germline loops: CDR1 SGHRS, CDR2 YFSETQ. V shed 3 bases, J shed 7 bases, and the junction held 7 bases outside the gene matches. The CDR3 has 15 amino acids. CDR3 nucleotides: TGCGCCAGCAGCTCCCGACAGGGGGTTCGTGAAAAACTGTTTTTT. It is translated as CASSSRQGVREKLFF.

The chain carries TRBV6-4 and TRBJ2-2, with D unresolved. The CDR3 is 13 amino acids. The germline gives CDR1 MRHNA, CDR2 SNTAGT. V shed 2 bases and J shed 3 bases, with 4 bases lying between them. The CDR3 region has the DNA TGTGCCAGCAGTGACCAGGACACCGGGGAGCTGTTTTTT. Its translation: CASSDQDTGELFF.

This sequence joins TRBV5-4 and TRBJ2-7, with 9 bases lining up with TRBD1. CDR3 length: 15 residues. Germline values: CDR1 SGHNT, CDR2 YYREEE (reference sequence). V gave up 5 bases and J gave up 7 bases; unmatched junction bases: 13. The CDR3 protein is CASRPDRDRVYEQYF. In nucleotides, the CDR3 is TGTGCCAGCAGACCGGACCGGGACAGGGTTTATGAGCAGTACTTC.

The J gene is TRBJ2-1, the V gene TRBV5-1; possible D gene TRBD2, 6 bases. V was pared by 0 bases and J by 0 bases, with 7 bases between. Germline V gives CDR1 SGHRS, CDR2 YFSETQ. This CDR3 has 15 residues. CDR3 amino acids: CASSLDGSSYNEQFF. The CDR3 nucleotides are TGCGCCAGCAGCTTGGACGGGAGCTCCTACAATGAGCAGTTCTTC.

The chain couples TRBV27 to TRBJ2-1; D possibly corresponds to TRBD2 (5 bases). The V end lost 1 base, the J end lost 4 bases, and 11 bases lay between the germline ends. CDR1 is MNHEY and CDR2 is SMNVEV in the germline V gene (reference sequence). This CDR3 contains 15 residues. CDR3 DNA: TGTGCCAGCAGTTTATTCGCGGGTTCATACAATGAGCAGTTCTTC. Its translation is CASSLFAGSYNEQFF.

The rearrangement joins TRBV28 to TRBJ1-4; a possible D gene is TRBD1 (5 bases). CDR1 and CDR2 (germline): MDHEN, SYDVKM. V was cut by 3 bases and J by 6 bases, with 17 bases left in between. The CDR3 runs to 16 residues. In DNA form, the CDR3 reads TGTGCCAGCAGTTTCCCCCCCGGGGGGATTGATGAAAAACTGTTTTTT. Translating gives CASSFPPGGIDEKLFF.

J is TRBJ2-5 and V is TRBV5-4; weak D call: TRBD2 (6 bases). V lost 0 bases and J 3 bases, leaving 9 bases between the germline ends. From germline, CDR1 is SGHNT and CDR2 YYREEE (reference sequence). This CDR3 is 14 amino acids long. CDR3 in amino acids: CASSLGPGEETQYF. CDR3 DNA: TGTGCCAGCAGCTTGGGCCCGGGGGAAGAGACCCAGTACTTC.

In DNA form, the CDR3 reads TGTGCCAGCAGTTTGACTCCCGCGGTAAACAATGAGCAGTTCTTC. Its protein product is CASSLTPAVNNEQFF. This sequence joins TRBV27 and TRBJ2-1; D is ambiguous. The germline V and J ends were trimmed by 3 bases and 5 bases, with 14 bases remaining between them. This CDR3 has 15 residues. Germline V gene sequence: CDR1 MNHEY, CDR2 SMNVEV (reference sequence).

This clone is a singleton in its sample. The V call is TRBV5-1, the J call TRBJ2-7; 10 nucleotides align to TRBD1. Germline V gives CDR1 SGHRS, CDR2 YFSETQ. V trimming: 4 bases; J trimming: 4 bases; junction bases outside the gene matches: 8. The CDR3 sequence is 15 residues long. The CDR3 DNA follows: TGCGCCAGCAGCCCGGACACGGGACAGGGGTACGAGCAGTACTTC. It codes for CASSPDTGQGYEQYF.

In this sample, this clone turned up a few times. The CDR3 sequence: CASSRTWTVNTEAFF. CDR3 coding DNA: TGTGCCAGTAGTAGAACCTGGACAGTGAACACTGAAGCTTTCTTT. The genes are TRBV19 and TRBJ1-1; D perhaps matches TRBD1 (6 bases). Trimming took 4 bases from V and 0 from J, leaving 12 bases between them. There are 15 residues in the CDR3. Per germline, CDR1 LNHDA and CDR2 SQIVND (reference sequence).

This chain connects TRBV27 to TRBJ2-7, with 9 bases lining up with TRBD1. Germline CDR1 MNHEY, CDR2 SMNVEV (reference sequence). V shed 5 bases and J 6 bases; nucleotides not matched to a gene: 8. The CDR3 has 14 residues. The CDR3 coding sequence is TGTGCCAGCAGTAAACCGGGACAGGGACTCGAGCAGTACTTC. Protein sequence: CASSKPGQGLEQYF.